This T cell receptor (beta chain) was sequenced for a study of blood T cell repertoires in COVID-19. Only in-frame clones appear in the TCRdb table, and some are missing; sequencing was by immunoSEQ multiplex PCR. Here the sample spans fewer than 700,000 clones, approximately 91% being singletons. Trimming took 3 bases from V and 6 from J, leaving 9 bases between them. Germline lookup yields CDR1 MNHNS and CDR2 SASEGT. This CDR3 has 13 residues. Sequenced sample: peripheral blood. This receptor was obtained from a woman aged 45 to 65 with COVID-19, enrolled during active disease. The V call is TRBV6-1, the J call TRBJ1-5; D is perhaps TRBD1 (5 bases). CDR3 amino acids: CASSDLQGQPQHF. CDR3 DNA: TGTGCCAGCAGTGACCTTCAGGGTCAGCCCCAGCATTTT.